This T cell receptor beta chain is from a study of shared clonotypes between healthy human individuals. The CDR3 sequence is 13 residues long. V was trimmed by 10 bases and J by 1 base, leaving 11 bases between them. Germline CDR1 is MNHNY and CDR2 is SVGAGI (reference sequence). Profiling relied on immunoSEQ multiplex PCR, and the TCRdb table lists in-frame clones only, not all of them. Among about 1 million clones, around 76% were seen once, and the ten largest hold about 1.5%. This clonotype was obtained from a young man in good health. Sequencing used memory CD4+ T cells sorted from blood. Subset here: CD45RA-negative fraction. V and J are TRBV6-6 and TRBJ1-5; D unresolved. The CDR3 nucleotides read TGTGCCATCCATGACACGAGCAATCAGCCCCAGCATTTT. Translated, it gives CAIHDTSNQPQHF.